Each of the 27 T cell receptor beta chains below was sequenced from the same sample in a study of CD8 T cells in Susac syndrome. When the RNA was reverse transcribed, random hexamers were used with an input of about 0.45 to 1 ug. Via MiXCR, TCRdb re-called the immunoSEQ multiplex PCR reads, giving one row per CDR3 protein. The sample has more than 120,000 distinct CDR3 sequences; approximately 93% are singletons. Material: CD4+ T cells from PBMCs. These receptors all stem from a human donor in good health.

The chain uses TRBV20-1 and TRBJ2-1; D is perhaps TRBD2 (5 bases). CDR3 length equals 14 residues. The germline V and J ends were trimmed by 6 bases and 4 bases, with 16 bases remaining between them. Germline loops: CDR1 DFQATT, CDR2 SNEGSKA (reference sequence). As DNA, the CDR3 is TGCAGTGCCCGGGCCAGCGGTTCATACAATGAGCAGTTCTTC. Amino acid sequence: CSARASGSYNEQFF.

This clonotype was detected only once. V gene TRBV5-8 combines with J gene TRBJ2-5; D perhaps matches TRBD2 (7 bases). V was pared by 1 base and J by 5 bases, with 12 bases between. Germline assignment: CDR1 SGHTS and CDR2 YDEGEE. The CDR3 length is 14 residues. The CDR3 sequence: CASSLTGRGETQYF. CDR3 DNA: TGTGCCAGCAGCTTGACAGGGAGGGGCGAGACCCAGTACTTC. The whole variable domain, remainder taken from reference TRBV5-8 and TRBJ2-5, is EAGVTQSPTHLIKTRGQQATLRCSPISGHTSVYWYQQALGLGLQFLLWYDEGEERNRGNFPPRFSGRQFPNYSSELNVNALELEDSALYLCASSLTGRGETQYFGPGTRLLVL.

The rearrangement uses TRBV20-1 and TRBJ2-3; D gene ambiguous. The CDR3 spans 14 residues. V was shortened by 3 bases and J by 4 bases, with 14 bases between the two germline ends. CDR1 is DFQATT, CDR2 SNEGSKA, per germline (reference sequence). In DNA, the CDR3 is TGCAGTGCTAGGGCTGGATTCATCCCAGATACGCAGTATTTT. It encodes CSARAGFIPDTQYF.

This clonotype has a single count. CDR3: CASGFSYEQYF. For the CDR3, the DNA is TGTGCTAGTGGTTTTTCCTACGAGCAGTACTTC. The genes are TRBV12-5 and TRBJ2-7; no clear D gene. Germline lookup yields CDR1 LGHNT and CDR2 FRNRAP. CDR3 length: 11 residues. V lost 3 bases and J lost 1, with 1 base in between.

This clonotype appeared once. This sequence joins TRBV4-1 and TRBJ1-3, with 7 bases that match TRBD1. This CDR3 region has 15 residues. Germline CDR1 and CDR2: MGHRA and YSYEKL. The V segment lost 0 bases and the J segment 3 bases; nucleotides outside the gene matches: 2. CDR3 in amino acids: CASSQDTGVGNTIYF. For the CDR3, the DNA is TGCGCCAGCAGCCAAGATACAGGGGTTGGAAACACCATATATTTT.

This chain joins TRBV4-2 and TRBJ2-7; either TRBD1 or TRBD2 may fit D (7 bases each). The CDR3 consists of 11 residues. V shed 7 bases and J shed 7 bases, with 11 bases lying between them. Germline V gene data show CDR1 as LGHNA and CDR2 as YNFKEQ. The CDR3, as DNA: TGTGCCAGCACCAGGGGGGGGGAGCAGTACTTC. Protein sequence: CASTRGGEQYF.

V and J are TRBV20-1 and TRBJ2-4; 10 bases agree with TRBD1. This CDR3 comprises 15 residues. V trimming: 3 bases; J trimming: 1 base; junction bases outside the gene matches: 3. CDR1 and CDR2 (germline): DFQATT, SNEGSKA (reference sequence). The CDR3, as DNA: TGCAGTGCTAGCGGGACAGGGGTTGCCAAAAACATTCAGTACTTC. As protein: CSASGTGVAKNIQYF.

This sequence joins TRBV29-1 and TRBJ1-2, with no clear D. Germline V gene data show CDR1 as SQVTM and CDR2 as ANQGSEA. The CDR3 extends over 15 amino acids. Trimming took off 0 bases at V and 1 base at J, with 12 bases between the two ends. Here the CDR3 reads CSVEEGGRINYGYTF. The CDR3 DNA reads as TGCAGCGTTGAAGAAGGAGGCAGGATTAACTATGGCTACACCTTC.

The V gene is TRBV5-1, the J gene TRBJ1-2, with a weak D call TRBD1 (6 bases). Germline CDR1 is SGHRS and CDR2 is YFSETQ. This CDR3 comprises 14 residues. Trimming took 7 bases from V and 4 from J, leaving 17 bases between them. As DNA, the CDR3 is TGCGCCAGCGCTACCACGACAGGACCCTATGGCTACACCTTC. It codes for CASATTTGPYGYTF. Full variable domain (remainder filled in from reference TRBV5-1 and TRBJ1-2): KAGVTQTPRYLIKTRGQQVTLSCSPISGHRSVSWYQQTPGQGLQFLFEYFSETQRNKGNFPGRFSGRQFSNSRSEMNVSTLELGDSALYLCASATTTGPYGYTFGSGTRLTVV.

This chain uses TRBV7-8 with TRBJ1-4; 10 nucleotides align to TRBD1. This CDR3 is built from 15 residues. Germline CDR1 SGHVS, CDR2 FQNEAQ. The ends lost 2 bases at V and 6 bases at J; junction bases unmatched: 3. CDR3 DNA: TGTGCCAGCAGCTTAAGCGGGACAGGGGATGAAAAACTGTTTTTT. As protein: CASSLSGTGDEKLFF.

The chain combines TRBV10-3 with TRBJ2-7; 7 bases align to TRBD1. Germline CDR1 and CDR2: ENHRY and SYGVKD. The CDR3 totals 15 residues. The ends lost 4 bases at V and 2 bases at J; junction bases unmatched: 8. The CDR3 loop is CAISARQGPTYEQYF. CDR3 sequence (DNA): TGTGCCATCAGTGCCCGACAGGGTCCCACCTACGAGCAGTACTTC.

The V call is TRBV4-1, the J call TRBJ1-1; 10 bases line up with TRBD1. Trimming at V came to 6 bases and at J to 0 bases, leaving 13 bases not matched to a gene. Germline CDR1 and CDR2: MGHRA and YSYEKL. This CDR3 is built from 18 residues. The CDR3: CASRPTRPGQGLNTEAFF. The CDR3 region has the DNA TGCGCCAGCAGACCCACCCGGCCGGGACAGGGGTTGAACACTGAAGCTTTCTTT.

This chain uses TRBV29-1 with TRBJ1-3; maybe TRBD1 (6 bases). Trimming shortened V by 3 bases and J by 16 bases, and 13 bases separated the two germline ends. Germline assignment: CDR1 SQVTM and CDR2 ANQGSEA. The CDR3 is 10 residues long. CDR3 sequence (DNA): TGCAGCGTTGAGGGGGGGGCCAGGTATTTT. This sequence encodes CSVEGGARYF.

The rearrangement links TRBV30 to TRBJ2-3; unclear D gene. CDR1 and CDR2 from the germline V gene are GTSNPN and SVGIG (reference sequence). The V gene lost 0 bases and the J gene lost 7 bases, with 5 bases spanning the gap. CDR3 length equals 11 residues. DNA of the CDR3: TGTGCCTGGAGTGTTTCAAATACGCAGTATTTT. Its translation is CAWSVSNTQYF. Using reference TRBV30 and TRBJ2-3 for the parts outside the CDR3, the full variable domain is SQTIHQWPATLVQPVGSPLSLECTVEGTSNPNLYWYRQAAGRGLQLLFYSVGIGQISSEVPQNLSASRPQDRQFILSSKKLLLSDSGFYLCAWSVSNTQYFGPGTRLTVL.

The chain uses TRBV6-6 and TRBJ1-1; 8 bases fit TRBD1. This CDR3 comprises 14 residues. Unmatched junction bases numbered 10, after V lost 8 bases and J lost 5 bases. The germline V gene encodes CDR1 MNHNY and CDR2 SVGAGI (reference sequence). The CDR3 is CASRSDRGRTEAFF. CDR3 nucleotide sequence: TGTGCCAGCCGCTCCGACAGGGGACGAACTGAAGCTTTCTTT.

The chain employs TRBV30 and TRBJ1-1; 7 nucleotides line up with TRBD1. This CDR3 region has 12 residues. Trimming removed 2 bases from V and 11 bases from J; junction bases left unmatched: 8. Germline V gene lookup returns CDR1 GTSNPN and CDR2 SVGIG (reference sequence). CDR3 sequence reads: CAWSHRGEEAFF. The CDR3 bases are TGTGCCTGGAGTCACAGGGGTGAAGAGGCTTTCTTT.

The gene calls are TRBV5-1 and TRBJ1-4, with D possibly matching TRBD1 (6 bases). Trimming left V 7 bases short and J 7 bases short, with 14 bases between. The CDR3 runs 13 residues. Germline V gene lookup returns CDR1 SGHRS and CDR2 YFSETQ. This CDR3 reads CASATGSAEKLFF. In nucleotides, the CDR3 is TGCGCCAGCGCCACAGGGAGTGCTGAAAAACTGTTTTTT.

The chain links TRBV20-1 to TRBJ1-3; the D is unclear. The CDR3 is 13 residues long. Germline values: CDR1 DFQATT, CDR2 SNEGSKA (reference sequence). V was pared by 0 bases and J by 4 bases, with 7 bases between. CDR3 loop: CSAREETGNTIYF. The CDR3 DNA follows: TGCAGTGCTAGAGAGGAGACAGGAAACACCATATATTTT.

The chain couples TRBV11-2 to TRBJ1-4, with a possible D match to TRBD1 (6 bases). V lost 3 bases and J 4 bases, leaving 15 bases between the germline ends. Germline V gene data show CDR1 as SGHAT and CDR2 as FQNNGV. This CDR3 has 16 residues. The CDR3 DNA follows: TGTGCCAGCAGCTTTCCTACAGGGTTTAATAATGAAAAACTGTTTTTT. This sequence encodes CASSFPTGFNNEKLFF.

V is TRBV19 and J is TRBJ1-5, with D uncertain. Germline V lookup: CDR1 LNHDA, CDR2 SQIVND (reference sequence). The CDR3 runs to 15 residues. With 2 bases removed from V and 0 bases from J, the gap between germline ends came to 8 bases. In nucleotides, the CDR3 is TGTGCCAGTAGTATAAGAGGCTATAGCAATCAGCCCCAGCATTTT. Residues: CASSIRGYSNQPQHF.

This clonotype was found a few times. The germline gene is not matched at one end of the junction; a read error may be the cause. V is TRBV4-1 and J is TRBJ1-2; D unresolved. Germline CDR1 reads MGHRA; CDR2 reads YSYEKL. The CDR3 loop spans 13 amino acids. CDR3 in DNA: TGCGCCAGCAGCCAAGATCTGGTGTATGGCTACACTTTC. Its translation is CASSQDLVYGYTF.

The gene calls are TRBV5-1 and TRBJ1-1; TRBD1 aligns across 8 bases. Germline V lookup: CDR1 SGHRS, CDR2 YFSETQ. The V segment lost 0 bases and the J segment 7 bases; nucleotides outside the gene matches: 5. This CDR3 contains 14 residues. In nucleotides, the CDR3 is TGCGCCAGCAGCTTGGTAGGACAGGGCGGTGAAGCTTTCTTT. This sequence encodes CASSLVGQGGEAFF. Looking up the rest from reference TRBV5-1 and TRBJ1-1 gives the full variable domain: KAGVTQTPRYLIKTRGQQVTLSCSPISGHRSVSWYQQTPGQGLQFLFEYFSETQRNKGNFPGRFSGRQFSNSRSEMNVSTLELGDSALYLCASSLVGQGGEAFFGQGTRLTVV.

This rearrangement joins TRBV20-1 to TRBJ2-3; unclear D gene. Between the trimmed V and J ends, which lost 0 bases and 0 bases, there was a span of 7 bases. The CDR3 is 14 amino acids. Germline assignment: CDR1 DFQATT and CDR2 SNEGSKA (reference sequence). The DNA of the CDR3 is TGCAGTGCTAGAGATAGCCGCAGCACAGATACGCAGTATTTT. Translated: CSARDSRSTDTQYF.

The chain uses TRBV27 and TRBJ1-5; TRBD1 is a possible D gene (6 bases). The V gene's germline CDR1 is MNHEY and CDR2 SMNVEV (reference sequence). The CDR3 is 19 residues long. With 5 bases removed from V and 2 bases from J, the gap between germline ends came to 25 bases. The CDR3 region is CASSRGGQGFYIGNQPQHF. CDR3 nucleotides: TGTGCCAGCAGTCGTGGTGGGCAGGGGTTTTATATTGGCAATCAGCCCCAGCATTTT.

This clonotype has a single count. The chain carries TRBV30 and TRBJ2-5, with no clear D. Germline CDR1 GTSNPN, CDR2 SVGIG (reference sequence). The CDR3 length is 14 residues. V lost 0 bases, J lost 0 bases, and 8 bases lay in between. The CDR3 reads CAWSVGKHQETQYF. The CDR3 nucleotides read TGTGCCTGGAGTGTGGGCAAGCACCAAGAGACCCAGTACTTC.

J is TRBJ2-3 and V is TRBV18; D is ambiguous. CDR1 and CDR2 (germline): KGHSH, LQKENI. The CDR3 is 13 residues long. V lost 3 bases, J lost 4 bases, and 8 bases lay in between. The CDR3 DNA reads TGTGCCAGCTCACCCCGGAGTCCAGATACGCAGTATTTT. Amino acids: CASSPRSPDTQYF.

The chain is built from TRBV3-1 and TRBJ1-3; 7 bases agree with TRBD1. The CDR3 consists of 16 residues. Germline CDR1 reads LGHDT; CDR2 reads YNNKEL (reference sequence). Germline trimming cut 4 bases from V and 1 base from J; bases unmatched to any gene: 7. Here the CDR3 reads CASSLTTGDSGNTIYF. The CDR3 DNA is TGTGCCAGCAGCCTAACTACAGGGGATTCTGGAAACACCATATATTTT.